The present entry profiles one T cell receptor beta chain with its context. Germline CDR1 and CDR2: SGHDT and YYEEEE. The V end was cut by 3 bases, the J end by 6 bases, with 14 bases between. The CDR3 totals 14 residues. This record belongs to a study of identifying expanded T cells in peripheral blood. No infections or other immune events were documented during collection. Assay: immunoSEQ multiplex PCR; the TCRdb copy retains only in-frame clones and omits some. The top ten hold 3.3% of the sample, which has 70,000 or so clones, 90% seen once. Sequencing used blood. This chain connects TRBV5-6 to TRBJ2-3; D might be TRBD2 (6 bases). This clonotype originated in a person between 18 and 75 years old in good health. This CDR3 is CASSWDPRGDTQYF. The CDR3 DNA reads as TGTGCCAGCAGCTGGGACCCCCGGGGGGATACGCAGTATTTT. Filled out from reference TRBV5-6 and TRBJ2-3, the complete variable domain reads DAGVTQSPTHLIKTRGQQVTLRCSPKSGHDTVSWYQQALGQGPQFIFQYYEEEERQRGNFPDRFSGHQFPNYSSELNVNALLLGDSALYLCASSWDPRGDTQYFGPGTRLTVL.